The 30 T cell receptor beta chains presented below share a single source sample, sequenced in a study of blood T cell repertoires in COVID-19 (dated by TCRdb to about 2020). The receptor library was made with the immunoSEQ multiplex PCR assay. This immuneACCESS table, as held by TCRdb, lists in-frame sequences with V and J called but not all clones. Of the missing ones, under half trace to an unresolved V gene in checked studies; the others have no known cause. A total of 150,000 to 200,000 clones appear in this sample, more than 75% of them only once. The ten largest clonotypes hold 17% of the sample. The sample comprised PBMCs or T cells enriched from blood (not recorded which). These TCRs come from a woman aged 45-60 years with acute COVID-19.

This clone was seen a few times. The rearrangement links TRBV7-2 to TRBJ2-2, with D perhaps TRBD1 (6 bases). CDR1 and CDR2 from the germline V gene are SGHTA and FQGNSA. There are 15 residues in the CDR3. Trimming cost V 7 bases and J 8 bases, with 20 bases left between them. CDR3 loop: CASTPYRALSGELFF. The CDR3 DNA follows: TGTGCCAGCACACCCTACAGGGCTTTATCTGGGGAGCTGTTTTTT.

This clone turned up a few times. The genes are TRBV19 and TRBJ1-6, with D uncertain. V lost 3 bases and J 9 bases, leaving 18 bases between the germline ends. Germline V lookup: CDR1 LNHDA, CDR2 SQIVND (reference sequence). This CDR3 has 16 residues. This CDR3 reads CASSIPPQEAGSPLHF. CDR3 coding DNA: TGTGCCAGTAGTATCCCCCCTCAGGAGGCAGGTTCACCCCTCCACTTT.

The genes are TRBV4-1 and TRBJ1-4; 8 bases align to TRBD1. CDR1 and CDR2 from the germline V gene are MGHRA and YSYEKL. Trimming at V came to 4 bases and at J to 3 bases, leaving 4 bases not matched to a gene. This CDR3 is 15 amino acids long. The CDR3 coding sequence is TGCGCCAGCAGCCCCCCGGGACAGGCTAATGAAAAACTGTTTTTT. This sequence encodes CASSPPGQANEKLFF.

The gene calls are TRBV11-3 and TRBJ2-2; 7 nucleotides agree with TRBD1. Germline V gene lookup returns CDR1 SGHNT and CDR2 YENEEA. Germline trimming cut 5 bases from V and 8 bases from J; bases unmatched to any gene: 2. The CDR3 is made up of 12 amino acids. CDR3 region: CASSIQGGELFF. In DNA, the CDR3 is TGTGCCAGCAGCATACAGGGGGGGGAGCTGTTTTTT.

V gene TRBV9 combines with J gene TRBJ2-1; TRBD1 is a possible D gene (5 bases). Germline V gene data show CDR1 as SGDLS and CDR2 as YYNGEE. The CDR3 is 14 amino acids. Trimming stripped 0 bases from V and 6 bases from J, with 10 bases between. The CDR3 DNA is TGTGCCAGCAGCGTAGCAGGGTTCGGCAATGAGCAGTTCTTC. It specifies CASSVAGFGNEQFF.

The V and J genes are TRBV7-9 and TRBJ1-6, with D uncertain. Germline values: CDR1 SEHNR, CDR2 FQNEAQ (reference sequence). The V and J ends lost 0 bases and 8 bases respectively, with 14 bases between them. The CDR3 contains 16 residues. CDR3 sequence: CASSLAPVGVYSPLHF. The CDR3 DNA follows: TGTGCCAGCAGCTTAGCGCCGGTCGGGGTCTATTCACCCCTCCACTTT.

The chain links TRBV13 to TRBJ1-6; 8 bases map to TRBD1. V shed 2 bases, J shed 4 bases, and the junction held 4 bases outside the gene matches. The CDR3 has 16 amino acids. CDR1 and CDR2 (germline): PRHDT, FYEKMQ (reference sequence). The CDR3: CASSLRTGTYNSPLHF. The CDR3 DNA reads as TGTGCCAGCAGCTTACGGACAGGGACATATAATTCACCCCTCCACTTT.

This chain connects TRBV7-2 to TRBJ1-2; D possibly corresponds to TRBD1 (6 bases). CDR1 and CDR2 from the germline V gene are SGHTA and FQGNSA. Trimming left V 2 bases short and J 2 bases short, with 12 bases between. The CDR3 totals 15 residues. The CDR3 DNA is TGTGCCAGCAGCTTAAAGCCAGGGGCCAACTATGGCTACACCTTC. This sequence encodes CASSLKPGANYGYTF.

The rearrangement joins TRBV11-2 to TRBJ1-3; a weak D match, TRBD1 (5 bases). The V gene's germline CDR1 is SGHAT and CDR2 FQNNGV. Trimming stripped 4 bases from V and 1 base from J, with 17 bases between. This CDR3 has 17 amino acids. CDR3 sequence (DNA): TGTGCCAGCAGCTCATCGGGATTGGGGGGGTCTGGAAACACCATATATTTT. Translated, it gives CASSSSGLGGSGNTIYF.

The chain is built from TRBV5-4 and TRBJ1-6; tentatively, D is TRBD1 (6 bases). Germline V CDR1 and CDR2: SGHNT, YYREEE (reference sequence). CDR3 size: 16 residues. Trimming stripped 4 bases from V and 5 bases from J, with 16 bases between. The CDR3 DNA reads TGTGCCAGCAGCCCTACCGCGGGGGGCAATAATTCACCCCTCCACTTT. It specifies CASSPTAGGNNSPLHF.

The CDR3 protein is CASSQGGAGQPQHF. The CDR3 DNA sequence: TGTGCCAGCAGCCAAGGGGGGGCTGGACAGCCCCAGCATTTT. This chain uses TRBV7-9 with TRBJ1-5, with a possible D match to TRBD1 (6 bases). The CDR3 is 14 amino acids. Germline V CDR1 and CDR2: SEHNR, FQNEAQ (reference sequence). V lost 5 bases and J 7 bases, leaving 15 bases between the germline ends.

The rearrangement links TRBV29-1 to TRBJ2-1; 9 bases are shared with TRBD1. Germline CDR1 reads SQVTM; CDR2 reads ANQGSEA. The V segment lost 4 bases and the J segment 7 bases; nucleotides outside the gene matches: 5. The CDR3 spans 13 residues. The CDR3: CSVGGTGWNEQFF. The CDR3 DNA follows: TGCAGCGTTGGGGGGACAGGGTGGAATGAGCAGTTCTTC.

This clone was counted a single time. The CDR3 is CASSLAGASSNEQFF. The CDR3 region has the DNA TGTGCCAGCAGTTTAGCGGGTGCTTCCAGCAATGAGCAGTTCTTC. The genes are TRBV28 and TRBJ2-1; tentatively, D is TRBD2 (5 bases). Trimming stripped 2 bases from V and 6 bases from J, with 14 bases between. This CDR3 has 15 residues. Looked up from germline, CDR1 is MDHEN and CDR2 is SYDVKM. The full variable domain, completed using reference TRBV28 and TRBJ2-1, is DVKVTQSSRYLVKRTGEKVFLECVQDMDHENMFWYRQDPGLGLRLIYFSYDVKMKEKGDIPEGYSVSREKKERFSLILESASTNQTSMYLCASSLAGASSNEQFFGPGTRLTVL.

The gene calls are TRBV14 and TRBJ2-7, with 8 bases that match TRBD1. This CDR3 comprises 20 residues. The J segment lost 7 bases and the V segment lost 1 base, leaving 24 bases of the junction unmatched. Germline V CDR1 and CDR2: SGHDN, FVKESK. CDR3 sequence (DNA): TGTGCCAGCAGCCAAGTTAGTCTCTTCATCAGGGGGCTAGGCCCGGGGGAGCAGTACGTC. This codes for CASSQVSLFIRGLGPGEQYV.

This clone was detected once. DNA of the CDR3: TGTGCCAGCAGCCCGCGGGGGTACAATGAGCAGTTCTTC. Protein sequence: CASSPRGYNEQFF. The V and J genes are TRBV9 and TRBJ2-1, with TRBD2 matching over 7 bases. V gave up 4 bases and J gave up 4 bases; unmatched junction bases: 2. Germline V gives CDR1 SGDLS, CDR2 YYNGEE. CDR3 length: 13 residues.

This chain joins TRBV6-2 or TRBV6-3 and TRBJ2-5; 14 nucleotides align to TRBD2. Losses at the gene ends were 4 bases for V and 6 bases for J; bases not matched to a gene: 13. Germline CDR1 and CDR2: MNHEY and SVGEGT. There are 18 residues in the CDR3. The DNA of the CDR3 is TGTGCCAGCAGTTCAGTCGGACTAGCGGGGGGCAAGTGGAAGACCCAGTACTTC. Its translation: CASSSVGLAGGKWKTQYF.

The rearrangement uses TRBV7-9 and TRBJ1-1, with unresolved D. CDR1 and CDR2 from the germline V gene are SEHNR and FQNEAQ (reference sequence). This CDR3 has 14 amino acids. Trimming left V 4 bases short and J 4 bases short, with 13 bases between. Here the CDR3 DNA reads TGTGCCAGCAGCTACACAGAGGCGGGCACTGAAGCTTTCTTT. It encodes CASSYTEAGTEAFF.

J is TRBJ1-2 and V is TRBV28; 8 bases fit TRBD1. This CDR3 spans 12 amino acids. Per germline, CDR1 MDHEN and CDR2 SYDVKM. The V segment lost 5 bases and the J segment 12 bases; nucleotides outside the gene matches: 8. The CDR3 here is CASSTGGTADTF. The CDR3 nucleotides are TGTGCCAGCAGTACAGGGGGGACGGCGGACACCTTC.

The J gene is TRBJ1-2, the V gene TRBV6-1; 8 bases map to TRBD1. Trimming cost V 5 bases and J 3 bases; bases outside gene matches: 2. CDR1 and CDR2 from the germline V gene are MNHNS and SASEGT. This CDR3 has 13 residues. CDR3 sequence reads: CASSPTGDYGYTF. The CDR3 DNA reads TGTGCCAGCAGTCCGACAGGGGACTATGGCTACACCTTC.

V is TRBV7-3 and J is TRBJ2-3; 10 nucleotides align to TRBD2. The length of the CDR3 is 20 residues. Germline trimming cut 5 bases from V and 4 bases from J; bases unmatched to any gene: 21. The V gene's germline CDR1 is SGHTA and CDR2 FQGTGA. CDR3 amino acids: CASSPKGTLTSGGASDTQYF. Here the CDR3 DNA reads TGTGCCAGCAGCCCCAAGGGGACCCTCACGAGCGGGGGGGCTTCAGATACGCAGTATTTT. Full variable domain (rest looked up from reference TRBV7-3 and TRBJ2-3): GAGVSQTPSNKVTEKGKYVELRCDPISGHTALYWYRQSLGQGPEFLIYFQGTGAADDSGLPNDRFFAVRPEGSVSTLKIQRTERGDSAVYLCASSPKGTLTSGGASDTQYFGPGTRLTVL.

J is TRBJ2-4 and V is TRBV25-1; 7 bases agree with TRBD2. Per germline, CDR1 MGHDK and CDR2 SYGVNS. The CDR3 consists of 14 residues. V shed 3 bases and J 6 bases; nucleotides not matched to a gene: 5. This CDR3 is CASSEGGVGNIQYF. The CDR3 nucleotides are TGTGCCAGCAGTGAGGGAGGGGTGGGAAACATTCAGTACTTC.

The chain has TRBV5-1 and TRBJ2-1; D perhaps matches TRBD2 (5 bases). CDR3 length: 13 amino acids. CDR1 is SGHRS, CDR2 YFSETQ, per germline. The V end was cut by 2 bases, the J end by 14 bases, with 17 bases between. The CDR3 sequence is CASSLGLPTGEFF. CDR3 coding DNA: TGCGCCAGCAGCTTAGGCCTACCGACCGGGGAGTTCTTC.

This clone was seen a single time. The rearrangement links TRBV2 to TRBJ2-5, with D perhaps matching TRBD1 (5 bases). This CDR3 spans 12 amino acids. CDR1 and CDR2 from the germline V gene are SNHLY and FYNNEI. The ends were cut back, 6 bases at V and 1 base at J, with 6 bases in the middle. The CDR3 sequence is CASRGLQETQYF. In DNA form, the CDR3 reads TGTGCCAGCAGGGGGCTCCAAGAGACCCAGTACTTC.

The chain uses TRBV27 and TRBJ1-2, with TRBD1 as a possible D gene (5 bases). This CDR3 has 14 residues. Germline V gene lookup returns CDR1 MNHEY and CDR2 SMNVEV (reference sequence). V dropped 2 bases and J dropped 4 bases, with 11 bases sitting between them. The CDR3 spells CASSLHQGPYGYTF. In nucleotides, the CDR3 is TGTGCCAGCAGTTTACACCAGGGCCCCTATGGCTACACCTTC.

The V gene is TRBV4-1, the J gene TRBJ1-2; 7 bases are a match to TRBD1. Germline loops: CDR1 MGHRA, CDR2 YSYEKL. The CDR3 runs to 14 residues. With 4 bases clipped from V and 4 bases from J, the junction kept 6 bases outside the gene matches. The CDR3 bases are TGCGCCAGCAGCCCGACAGGGCTAGTCTATGGCTACACCTTC. Amino acids: CASSPTGLVYGYTF.

A few counts support this clone. Other DNA variants within this sample encode the same CDR3. The chain carries TRBV12-3 or TRBV12-4 and TRBJ1-2; tentatively, D is TRBD1 (6 bases). The V and J ends lost 5 bases and 4 bases respectively, with 11 bases between them. There are 13 residues in the CDR3. The CDR3: CASSQTGSYGYTF. CDR3 bases: TGTGCCAGCAGTCAAACAGGGAGCTATGGCTACACCTTC.

This clone was seen just once. The genes are TRBV7-6 and TRBJ2-3, with 10 bases fitting TRBD2. The V gene's germline CDR1 is SGHVS and CDR2 FNYEAQ. The CDR3 loop spans 15 amino acids. Unmatched junction bases numbered 1, after V lost 0 bases and J lost 4 bases. CDR3 loop: CASSLALAGADTQYF. The CDR3 region has the DNA TGTGCCAGCAGCTTAGCCCTAGCGGGGGCAGATACGCAGTATTTT.

The genes are TRBV7-2 and TRBJ2-2; 14 nucleotides match TRBD2. The ends lost 6 bases at V and 2 bases at J; junction bases unmatched: 8. This CDR3 is 18 amino acids long. CDR1 is SGHTA and CDR2 is FQGNSA in the germline V gene. The CDR3 is CASRVGTSGGANTGELFF. In DNA form, the CDR3 reads TGTGCCAGCAGGGTCGGGACTAGCGGGGGAGCAAACACCGGGGAGCTGTTTTTT. Full variable domain (rest looked up from reference TRBV7-2 and TRBJ2-2): GAGVSQSPSNKVTEKGKDVELRCDPISGHTALYWYRQSLGQGLEFLIYFQGNSAPDKSGLPSDRFSAERTGGSVSTLTIQRTQQEDSAVYLCASRVGTSGGANTGELFFGEGSRLTVL.

The chain joins TRBV28 to TRBJ1-2; tentatively, D is TRBD1 (5 bases). Germline V gene lookup returns CDR1 MDHEN and CDR2 SYDVKM. Trimming left V 5 bases short and J 8 bases short, with 27 bases between. The CDR3 loop spans 17 amino acids. CDR3 in DNA: TGTGCCAGCAGTCTTGCCTCCCTCCAATCAGGGCTGGGGGGCTACACCTTC. Translation gives CASSLASLQSGLGGYTF.

The V and J genes are TRBV5-1 and TRBJ1-1, with 10 positions matching TRBD1. Germline CDR1 SGHRS, CDR2 YFSETQ. Unmatched junction bases numbered 6, after V lost 3 bases and J lost 1 base. The CDR3 sequence is 16 residues long. The CDR3: CASSSSRDRGNTEAFF. DNA for the CDR3: TGCGCCAGCAGCTCGTCCCGGGACAGGGGGAACACTGAAGCTTTCTTT. Based on the CDR3 plus reference TRBV5-1 and TRBJ1-1, the full variable domain is KAGVTQTPRYLIKTRGQQVTLSCSPISGHRSVSWYQQTPGQGLQFLFEYFSETQRNKGNFPGRFSGRQFSNSRSEMNVSTLELGDSALYLCASSSSRDRGNTEAFFGQGTRLTVV.